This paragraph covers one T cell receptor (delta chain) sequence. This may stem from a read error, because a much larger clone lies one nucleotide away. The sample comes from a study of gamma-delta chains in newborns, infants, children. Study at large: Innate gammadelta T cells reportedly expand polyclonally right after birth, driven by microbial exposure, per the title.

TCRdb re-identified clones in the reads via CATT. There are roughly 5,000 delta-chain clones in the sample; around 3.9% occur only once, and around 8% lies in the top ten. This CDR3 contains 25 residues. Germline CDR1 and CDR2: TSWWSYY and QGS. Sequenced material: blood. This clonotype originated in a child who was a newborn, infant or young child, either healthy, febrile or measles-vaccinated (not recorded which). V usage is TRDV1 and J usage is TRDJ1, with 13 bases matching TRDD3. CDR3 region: CAPGDPPSYTYWGIRVGPYTDKLIF. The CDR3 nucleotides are TGTGCTCCTGGGGACCCGCCCTCCTACACGTACTGGGGGATACGCGTGGGACCCTACACCGATAAACTCATCTTT.